The following is a T cell receptor beta chain sequence with its context. Its antigen is still unknown. This sample is part of a study of T-cell reconstitution after alpha-beta-depleted transplantation in children. Study results and limitations: Some patients owed their high day-60 TCRbeta diversity to surviving recipient T cells and thymic progenitors.

A library of TCRbeta sequences, prepared with unique molecular identifiers, was generated. TCRdb itself ran the PCR reads through MiXCR, one entry per CDR3 protein. The sample comprises fewer than 750,000 distinct CDR3 sequences, 20% to 30% of which are singletons, and just over 35% rests with the top ten. The germline V gene encodes CDR1 DFQATT and CDR2 SNEGSKA (reference sequence). V was shortened by 5 bases and J by 4 bases, with 22 bases between the two germline ends. The CDR3 has 16 amino acids. Sequences were derived from PBMCs, sampled before TCRalphabeta/CD19-depleted stem cell transplant. The chain carries TRBV20-1 and TRBJ2-3; D might be TRBD1 (6 bases). The sequence was obtained from a boy in the first two years of life with Wiskott-Aldrich syndrome, due to receive a stem cell transplant. DNA for the CDR3: TGCAGTGCTCGGCACCACACAGGGAAGGTGCCAGATACGCAGTATTTT. It encodes CSARHHTGKVPDTQYF.